The 18 T cell receptor beta chains in this list originate from one sample, sequenced in a study of T cell repertoires in cytomegalovirus infection (dated by TCRdb to between 2019 and 2020). Per the publication, the treatment or condition label means: in vitro stimulation with specific CMV peptide epitopes to enrich CMV-specific T cells. For sequencing, an Illumina HiSeq 1500 was employed. TCRdb reprocessed the public reads (quality trimming at Q25 with fastp, clone calling with MiXCR) and kept in-frame beta chains. Each CDR3 protein gets just one entry, which takes the most common genes and DNA from the rows behind it. Recorded for this sample are some 590,000 distinct CDR3 sequences; 40% of them occurred a single time. About 48% of the sample is held by the ten biggest clonotypes. These receptors' targets are unknown. The sequencing used cultured PBMCs, collected from culture after CMV antigen stimulation. These receptor sequences come from a human donor in good health (CMV status not recorded). Some clones in this sample may be carry-over from other donors' samples.

V usage is TRBV5-4 and J usage is TRBJ2-3; D unresolved. Trimming removed 6 bases at V and 6 bases at J, with 14 bases between. There are 13 residues in the CDR3. Germline CDR1 SGHNT, CDR2 YYREEE (reference sequence). This chain's CDR3 is CASTHPAGDTQYF. CDR3 coding DNA: TGTGCCAGCACCCACCCCGCCGGGGATACGCAGTATTTT. Variable domain in full (rest from reference TRBV5-4 and TRBJ2-3): ETGVTQSPTHLIKTRGQQVTLRCSSQSGHNTVSWYQQALGQGPQFIFQYYREEENGRGNFPPRFSGLQFPNYSSELNVNALELDDSALYLCASTHPAGDTQYFGPGTRLTVL.

The chain has TRBV4-3 and TRBJ2-4; no clear D. Trimming removed 4 bases at V and 0 bases at J, with 13 bases between. The germline V gene has CDR1 LGHNA and CDR2 YSLEER. The length of the CDR3 is 16 residues. The CDR3 reads CASSPTDLLAKNIQYF. CDR3 nucleotide sequence: TGCGCCAGCAGCCCCACGGACCTACTAGCCAAAAACATTCAGTACTTC.

The V and J genes are TRBV20-1 and TRBJ2-2, with 7 nucleotides matching TRBD1. With 4 bases clipped from V and 5 bases from J, the junction kept 7 bases outside the gene matches. CDR1 is DFQATT, CDR2 SNEGSKA, per germline (reference sequence). The CDR3 length is 14 residues. CDR3 loop: CSAMRTGLTGELFF. The DNA of the CDR3 is TGCAGTGCTATGAGGACAGGTCTAACCGGGGAGCTGTTTTTT.

This CDR3 is CATSDPGTPVDTQYF. For the CDR3, the DNA is TGTGCCACCAGTGACCCGGGGACTCCCGTGGATACGCAGTATTTT. The chain combines TRBV24-1 with TRBJ2-3, with a tentative D call TRBD2 (6 bases). Germline V gene data show CDR1 as KGHDR and CDR2 as SFDVKD. This CDR3 comprises 15 residues. V lost 4 bases to trimming and J lost 6 bases, with 16 bases between them.

V and J are TRBV5-1 and TRBJ1-1; weak D call: TRBD1 (5 bases). Germline CDR1 and CDR2: SGHRS and YFSETQ. With 2 bases removed from V and 7 bases from J, the gap between germline ends came to 12 bases. The CDR3 sequence is 13 residues long. The CDR3 is CASSFGAQSEAFF. The CDR3 DNA follows: TGCGCCAGCAGCTTCGGGGCCCAAAGTGAAGCTTTCTTT.

V usage is TRBV20-1 and J usage is TRBJ2-7; D is undetermined. This CDR3 has 13 residues. CDR1 is DFQATT and CDR2 is SNEGSKA in the germline V gene (reference sequence). The V gene lost 3 bases and the J gene lost 2 bases, with 11 bases spanning the gap. CDR3 loop: CSASIRTTYEQYF. In nucleotides, the CDR3 is TGCAGTGCTAGCATCCGGACCACCTACGAGCAGTACTTC.

This clonotype was observed a handful of times. This chain connects TRBV18 to TRBJ1-1; D unresolved. The CDR3 contains 16 residues. Looked up from germline, CDR1 is KGHSH and CDR2 is LQKENI. V lost 2 bases, J lost 0 bases, and 13 bases lay in between. The CDR3 DNA reads TGTGCCAGCTCACCAGGTTTGAAGAGAATGAACACTGAAGCTTTCTTT. Translation: CASSPGLKRMNTEAFF.

This clonotype came up a few times. The genes are TRBV19 and TRBJ2-1; 8 nucleotides match TRBD2. The CDR3 totals 14 residues. Losses at the gene ends were 3 bases for V and 10 bases for J; bases not matched to a gene: 8. In germline, CDR1 is LNHDA, CDR2 SQIVND (reference sequence). The CDR3 loop reads CASSMTPAGVEQFF. The DNA of the CDR3 is TGTGCCAGTAGTATGACCCCAGCGGGAGTGGAGCAGTTCTTC.

In its sample, this clonotype was seen once. The chain links TRBV27 to TRBJ2-5; 9 nucleotides line up with TRBD1. Losses at the gene ends were 6 bases for V and 5 bases for J; bases not matched to a gene: 10. The CDR3 covers 15 residues. Germline lookup yields CDR1 MNHEY and CDR2 SMNVEV (reference sequence). In DNA form, the CDR3 reads TGTGCCAGCAGAACTGACAGGGGGAGTATTGAGACCCAGTACTTC. It encodes CASRTDRGSIETQYF.

The chain recombines TRBV20-1 with TRBJ2-3; no reliable D call. CDR3 length equals 13 residues. The germline V and J ends were trimmed by 3 bases and 2 bases, with 9 bases remaining between them. In germline, CDR1 is DFQATT, CDR2 SNEGSKA (reference sequence). CDR3 DNA sequence: TGCAGTGCTAGGGGTGTGTACACAGATACGCAGTATTTT. Translation: CSARGVYTDTQYF.

With respect to this clonotype: A read error may explain this, as a much larger clone is one base away. This chain joins TRBV5-4 and TRBJ2-1; D may be TRBD2 (5 bases). Germline loops: CDR1 SGHNT, CDR2 YYREEE (reference sequence). The CDR3 has 14 amino acids. The ends were cut back, 4 bases at V and 2 bases at J, with 10 bases in the middle. The CDR3 here is CASSPPRAYNEQFF. The CDR3 coding sequence is TGTGCCAGCAGCCCCCCGCGGGCCTACAATGAGCAGTTCTTC.

This chain connects TRBV12-3 or TRBV12-4 to TRBJ1-2; a possible D gene is TRBD1 (5 bases). This CDR3 is 14 amino acids long. V was clipped by 6 bases and J by 9 bases, with 20 bases between them. This chain's CDR3 is CASSEGGARTRYTF. CDR3 nucleotides: TGTGCCAGCAGCGAAGGAGGGGCCCGCACCCGCTACACCTTC.

The table lists this clonotype with a few counts. J is TRBJ2-5 and V is TRBV12-5, with D possibly TRBD2 on 5 matching bases. Germline V gene sequence: CDR1 LGHNT, CDR2 FRNRAP. The V end lost 2 bases, the J end lost 6 bases, and 10 bases lay between the germline ends. The CDR3 extends over 13 amino acids. The CDR3 is CASGLIPGKTQYF. CDR3 nucleotides: TGTGCTAGTGGTTTGATCCCGGGGAAGACCCAGTACTTC.

Here the CDR3 DNA reads TGTGCCAGCAGGGACGGGGGCGCTGGGGCCAACGTCCTGACTTTC. Its translation: CASRDGGAGANVLTF. The V and J genes are TRBV6-5 and TRBJ2-6; tentatively, D is TRBD1 or TRBD2 (6 bases each). The germline V gene has CDR1 MNHEY and CDR2 SVGAGI. V shed 6 bases and J shed 2 bases, with 11 bases lying between them. The CDR3 covers 15 residues.

V usage is TRBV29-1 and J usage is TRBJ1-2, with D unclear. The germline V and J ends were trimmed by 0 bases and 6 bases, with 14 bases remaining between them. There are 14 residues in the CDR3. Germline V gives CDR1 SQVTM, CDR2 ANQGSEA. The CDR3 DNA reads as TGCAGCGTTGAAGATCCCCCTCAGCGAGATGGCTACACCTTC. Translating it yields CSVEDPPQRDGYTF.

V usage is TRBV7-2 and J usage is TRBJ2-1; D is ambiguous. Germline assignment: CDR1 SGHTA and CDR2 FQGNSA. Trimming shortened V by 5 bases and J by 0 bases, and 11 bases separated the two germline ends. The CDR3 runs 15 residues. CDR3 coding DNA: TGTGCCAGCAGCCCCGGTCCGATCTCCTACAATGAGCAGTTCTTC. It codes for CASSPGPISYNEQFF.

The genes are TRBV12-3 or TRBV12-4 and TRBJ2-3, with D possibly TRBD2 on 5 matching bases. The V gene lost 7 bases and the J gene lost 3 bases, with 11 bases spanning the gap. The CDR3 totals 13 residues. CDR3: CASTTSKTDTQYF. In DNA form, the CDR3 reads TGTGCCAGCACCACTAGTAAGACAGATACGCAGTATTTT.

This chain joins TRBV6-2 or TRBV6-3 and TRBJ2-5; tentatively, D is TRBD1 (6 bases). The V end was cut by 5 bases, the J end by 4 bases, with 14 bases between. The CDR3 contains 14 residues. Germline assignment: CDR1 MNHEY and CDR2 SVGEGT. CDR3 nucleotides: TGTGCCAGCAGTCTAAACAGGGAAGGAGAGACCCAGTACTTC. Protein: CASSLNREGETQYF.